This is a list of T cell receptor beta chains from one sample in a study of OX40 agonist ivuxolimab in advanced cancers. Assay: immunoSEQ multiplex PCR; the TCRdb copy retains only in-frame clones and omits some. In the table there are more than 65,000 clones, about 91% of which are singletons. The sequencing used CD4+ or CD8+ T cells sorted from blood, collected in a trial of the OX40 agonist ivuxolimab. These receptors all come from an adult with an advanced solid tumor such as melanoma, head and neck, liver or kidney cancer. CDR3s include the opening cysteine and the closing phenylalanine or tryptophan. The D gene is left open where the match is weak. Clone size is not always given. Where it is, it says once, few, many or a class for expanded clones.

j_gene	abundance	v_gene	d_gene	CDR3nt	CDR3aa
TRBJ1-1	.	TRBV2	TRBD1	TGTGCCAGCAGCAAGGACAGGGCTGGGGACACTGAAGCTTTCTTT	CASSKDRAGDTEAFF
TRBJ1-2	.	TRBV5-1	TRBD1	TGCGCCAGCAGCTCAGATCTCAGGGGGACTGGCTACACCTTC	CASSSDLRGTGYTF
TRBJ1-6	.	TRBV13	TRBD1	TGTGCCAGCAGCCAGTCAGTTCGGGACAGGGTGGACTCACCCCTCCACTTT	CASSQSVRDRVDSPLHF
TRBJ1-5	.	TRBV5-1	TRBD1	TGCGCCAGCAGCTCGGGACAGGGAGGGGAGCCCCAGCATTTT	CASSSGQGGEPQHF
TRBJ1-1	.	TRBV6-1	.	TGTGCCAGCAGTGAGGGAAGATTAGCTTTCTTT	CASSEGRLAFF
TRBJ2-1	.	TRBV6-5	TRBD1	TGTGCCAGCAGTTCGACAGGGGGCGCCTACAATGAGCAGTTCTTC	CASSSTGGAYNEQFF
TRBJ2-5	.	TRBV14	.	TGTGCCAGCAGCCGCACAGGGTACCAAGAGACCCAGTACTTC	CASSRTGYQETQYF
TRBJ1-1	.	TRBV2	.	TGTGCCACCCGCGAGGTCACGAACACTGAAGCTTTCTTT	CATREVTNTEAFF
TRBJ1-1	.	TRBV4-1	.	TGCGCCAGCAGCCAAGACTACGGAAACACTGAAGCTTTCTTT	CASSQDYGNTEAFF
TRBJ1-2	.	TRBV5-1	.	TGCGCCAGCAGCTTAGGGCAGATGATGGGAGGCTACACCTTC	CASSLGQMMGGYTF
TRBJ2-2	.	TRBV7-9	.	TGTGCCAGCAGTCAACCTCCGATGGGGGAAGGGGAACTCACCGGGGAGCTGTTTTTT	CASSQPPMGEGELTGELFF
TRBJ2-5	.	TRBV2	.	TGTGCCAGCAGAAACGGCGCCCGAACCCAAGAGACCCAGTACTTC	CASRNGARTQETQYF
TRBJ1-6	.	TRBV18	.	TGTGCCAGCTCATCACTAGGGGCTGGGATGTCACCCCTCCACTTT	CASSSLGAGMSPLHF
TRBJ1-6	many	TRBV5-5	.	TGTGCCAGCAGCTTGAGCCAGGGGAATTCACCCCTCCACTTT	CASSLSQGNSPLHF
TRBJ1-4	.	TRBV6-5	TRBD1	TGTGCCAGCAGTTACAGGAGACAGGGAGGGGAAAAACTGTTTTTT	CASSYRRQGGEKLFF
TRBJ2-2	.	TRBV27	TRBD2	TGTGCCAGCAGTTCCATAGCGGGGGGGAACACCGGGGAGCTGTTTTTT	CASSSIAGGNTGELFF
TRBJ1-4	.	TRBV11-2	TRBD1	TGTGCCAGCAGCCACGGACAGGGTAATGAAAAACTGTTTTTT	CASSHGQGNEKLFF
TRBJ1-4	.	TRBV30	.	TGTGCCTGGAGTGAGGTGTCTAATGAAAAACTGTTTTTT	CAWSEVSNEKLFF